The clone carrying this T cell receptor (beta chain) was recorded at least ten times. The data derive from a study of CD8+CD57+ T cells in acquired aplastic anemia. Study context: On average, sorted CD4+ and CD8+ cells gave around 3.3 ug of DNA.

Those patients picked for sequencing had displayed CD8+CD57+ cell expansion on flow cytometry. The patients all had a severe acquired aplastic anemia diagnosis. This CDR3 is 14 amino acids long. Germline loops: CDR1 WNHNN, CDR2 SYGVQD (reference sequence). V lost 6 bases to trimming and J lost 1 base, with 12 bases between them. TCR beta VDJ and CDR3 were profiled, and genomic DNA was the template. MiXCR, applied by TCRdb to the reads, yields one record per CDR3 protein. The sample has fewer than 250,000 distinct CDR3 sequences, around 46% seen once. This clonotype was obtained from a human donor with aplastic anemia. The chain joins TRBV10-1 to TRBJ1-1; possibly TRBD1 for D (6 bases). Material: sorted CD4+, CD8+, or CD8+CD57+ T cells (not recorded which) from PBMCs. The CDR3 here is CASSPDRWNTEAFF. The CDR3 bases are TGCGCCAGCAGCCCCGACAGGTGGAACACTGAAGCTTTCTTT.